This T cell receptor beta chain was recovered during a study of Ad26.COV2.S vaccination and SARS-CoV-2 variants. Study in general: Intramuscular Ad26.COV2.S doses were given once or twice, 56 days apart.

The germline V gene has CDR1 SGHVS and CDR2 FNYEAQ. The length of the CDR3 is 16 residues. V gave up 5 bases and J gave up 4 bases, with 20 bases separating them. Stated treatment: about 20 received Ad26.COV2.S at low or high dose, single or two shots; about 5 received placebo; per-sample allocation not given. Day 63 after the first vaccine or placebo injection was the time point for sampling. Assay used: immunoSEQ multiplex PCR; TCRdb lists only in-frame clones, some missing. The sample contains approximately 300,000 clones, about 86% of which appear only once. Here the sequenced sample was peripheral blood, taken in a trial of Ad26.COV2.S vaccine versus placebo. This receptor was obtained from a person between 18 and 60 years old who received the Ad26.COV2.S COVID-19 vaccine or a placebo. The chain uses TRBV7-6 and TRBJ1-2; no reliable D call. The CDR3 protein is CASSPVNVGSSYGYTF. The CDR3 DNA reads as TGTGCCAGCAGCCCCGTAAACGTCGGGAGCAGCTATGGCTACACCTTC. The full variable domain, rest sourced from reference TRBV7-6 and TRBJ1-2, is GAGVSQSPRYKVTKRGQDVALRCDPISGHVSLYWYRQALGQGPEFLTYFNYEAQQDKSGLPNDRFSAERPEGSISTLTIQRTEQRDSAMYRCASSPVNVGSSYGYTFGSGTRLTVV.